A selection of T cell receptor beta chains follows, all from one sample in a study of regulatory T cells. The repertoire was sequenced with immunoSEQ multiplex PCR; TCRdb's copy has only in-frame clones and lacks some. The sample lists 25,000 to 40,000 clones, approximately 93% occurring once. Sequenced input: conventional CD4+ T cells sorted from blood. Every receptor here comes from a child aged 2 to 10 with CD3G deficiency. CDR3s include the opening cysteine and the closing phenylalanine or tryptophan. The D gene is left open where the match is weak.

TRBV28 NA CASSLSPTSYEQYF
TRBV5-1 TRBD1 CASSADRGYGYTF
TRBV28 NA CASSLGTDYGYTF
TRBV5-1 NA CASSLWGASTEAFF
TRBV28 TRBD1 CASSQLGTESGELFF
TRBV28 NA CASSFKRMGQPQHF
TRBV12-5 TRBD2 CASGLRLAGGPLTGELFF
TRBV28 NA CASSLTGVSNQPQHF
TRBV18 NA CASSPERETQYF
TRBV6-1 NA CASRRYRDSNQPQHF
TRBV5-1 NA CASRMGVPGSRGYTF
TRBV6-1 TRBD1 CASSPMGTGGYEQYF
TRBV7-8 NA CASSLSNTGELFF
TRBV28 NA CASSSTGANVLTF
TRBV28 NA CATMGTGSNQPQHF
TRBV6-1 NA CASRISLRSYEQYF
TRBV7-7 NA CASSLRLTDTQYF
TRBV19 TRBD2 CASSGLAGQEQFF
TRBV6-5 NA CASSSGQSTEAFF